Following are 9 T cell receptor beta chains from one sample sequenced in a study of T cells after yellow fever vaccination. TCRdb used MiXCR to reprocess the 5' RACE reads, holding one entry per CDR3 protein. This table holds 250,000 or so distinct CDR3 sequences, about 3.5% found once. Source: PBMCs, taken 15 days after the yellow fever booster vaccination. Receptor source: a young man who received the YFV17D yellow fever vaccine.

Points on this clonotype: This may stem from a read error, because a much larger clone lies one nucleotide away. A read error is likely, as this CDR3 ends without the conserved phenylalanine or tryptophan. The V call is TRBV7-2, the J call TRBJ2-4; 9 nucleotides align to TRBD2. The germline V gene encodes CDR1 SGHTA and CDR2 FQGNSA. J was trimmed by 0 bases and V by 5 bases; bases with no gene match: 8. The CDR3 has 17 residues. CDR3: CASSNSSGVIAKNIQYS. The CDR3, as DNA: TGTGCCAGCAGCAATTCTAGCGGGGTGATAGCCAAAAACATTCAGTACTCC.

This clonotype was detected many times. The chain carries TRBV5-1 and TRBJ1-1; 9 bases align to TRBD1. The germline V gene encodes CDR1 SGHRS and CDR2 YFSETQ. This CDR3 region has 16 residues. Germline trimming cut 0 bases from V and 0 bases from J; bases unmatched to any gene: 3. The CDR3 coding sequence is TGCGCCAGCAGCTTGGACAGGGGGCGCATGAACACTGAAGCTTTCTTT. Amino acids: CASSLDRGRMNTEAFF.

This clonotype was picked up many times. The genes are TRBV11-2 and TRBJ2-7; a weak D match, TRBD2 (5 bases). The V gene lost 6 bases and the J gene lost 3 bases, with 15 bases spanning the gap. The CDR3 contains 14 residues. Germline values: CDR1 SGHAT, CDR2 FQNNGV. The CDR3 nucleotides are TGTGCCAGCAGTCTTTCCGAGGGAATCTACGAGCAGTACTTC. This translates into CASSLSEGIYEQYF.

This clonotype has ten or more counts. V is TRBV5-6 and J is TRBJ2-5, with D possibly TRBD1 on 6 matching bases. The V gene lost 2 bases and the J gene lost 5 bases, with 13 bases spanning the gap. There are 14 residues in the CDR3. Germline values: CDR1 SGHDT, CDR2 YYEEEE. The CDR3 region is CASSLSSGDETQYF. The CDR3 region has the DNA TGTGCCAGCAGCTTAAGTTCAGGGGATGAGACCCAGTACTTC.

This clonotype appeared many times. The genes are TRBV6-1 and TRBJ2-2; D could derive from TRBD1 or TRBD2 (5 bases each). Trimming removed 2 bases at V and 4 bases at J, with 8 bases between. In germline, CDR1 is MNHNS, CDR2 SASEGT. The CDR3 spans 14 residues. The DNA for the CDR3 is TGTGCCAGCAGTGAAACGGGGACCACCGGGGAGCTGTTTTTT. It translates to CASSETGTTGELFF.

This clonotype was picked up many times. This chain uses TRBV18 with TRBJ2-1, with D possibly TRBD2 on 8 matching bases. This CDR3 has 15 amino acids. Germline lookup yields CDR1 KGHSH and CDR2 LQKENI. V lost 2 bases and J lost 5, with 13 bases in between. Written as DNA, the CDR3 is TGTGCCAGCTCACCAGTAGCGGGGACAGACAATGAGCAGTTCTTC. This sequence encodes CASSPVAGTDNEQFF.

This clonotype has a count of ten or more. This sequence joins TRBV4-1 and TRBJ1-5; 8 bases match TRBD1. The germline CDR1 and CDR2 sequences are MGHRA and YSYEKL. Unmatched junction bases numbered 5, after V lost 4 bases and J lost 3 bases. The CDR3 has 15 residues. For the CDR3, the DNA is TGCGCCAGCAGCCGAGGGACAGGCTTCAATCAGCCCCAGCATTTT. It is translated as CASSRGTGFNQPQHF.

In this sample, this clonotype turned up many times. The rearrangement joins TRBV6-2 or TRBV6-3 to TRBJ2-1, with D perhaps matching TRBD2 (5 bases). Germline lookup yields CDR1 MNHEY and CDR2 SVGEGT. CDR3 length equals 13 residues. Trimming stripped 4 bases from V and 4 bases from J, with 8 bases between. CDR3 bases: TGTGCCAGCAGTTGGGGAGTTTACAATGAGCAGTTCTTC. Its translation: CASSWGVYNEQFF.

This clonotype was observed many times. The chain joins TRBV7-9 to TRBJ1-1; 8 nucleotides align to TRBD1. This CDR3 region has 12 residues. V dropped 4 bases and J dropped 12; count of bases not matched to a gene: 7. Looked up from germline, CDR1 is SEHNR and CDR2 is FQNEAQ (reference sequence). CDR3 sequence: CASSSGTGSPFF. The CDR3 DNA sequence: TGTGCCAGCAGCTCCGGGACAGGTTCGCCTTTCTTT.